This T cell receptor beta chain was captured by sequencing in a study of cytomegalovirus exposure and HLA in healthy donors. The CDR3 is 15 residues long. The V end was cut by 7 bases, the J end by 2 bases, with 15 bases between. Germline V gene sequence: CDR1 SGHNT, CDR2 YENEEA. The primer mix had 60 Vbeta and 13 Jbeta primers. Only in-frame clones appear in the TCRdb table, and some are missing; sequencing was by immunoSEQ multiplex PCR. The data hold roughly 130,000 clones, with about 80% observed a single time. Each donor was nominally healthy when sampled (though unrecorded immune exposures were likely).

This receptor was taken from a human donor in good health. Sequenced: PBMCs. V usage is TRBV11-3 and J usage is TRBJ1-5; D gene unclear. This CDR3 is CASTFRTGGNQPQHF. CDR3 sequence (DNA): TGTGCCAGCACCTTTAGGACTGGGGGCAATCAGCCCCAGCATTTT.